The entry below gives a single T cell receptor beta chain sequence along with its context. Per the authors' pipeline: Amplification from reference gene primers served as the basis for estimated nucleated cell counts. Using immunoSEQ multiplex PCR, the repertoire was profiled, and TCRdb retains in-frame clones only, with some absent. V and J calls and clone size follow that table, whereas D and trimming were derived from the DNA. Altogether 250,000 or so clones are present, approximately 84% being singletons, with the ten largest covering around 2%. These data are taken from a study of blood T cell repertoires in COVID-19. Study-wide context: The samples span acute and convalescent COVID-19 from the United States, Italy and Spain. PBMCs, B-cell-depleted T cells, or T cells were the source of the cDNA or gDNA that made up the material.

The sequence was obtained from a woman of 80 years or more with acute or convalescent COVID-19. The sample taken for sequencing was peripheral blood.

The CDR3 region has the DNA TGTGCCAGCAGTCCGACTACAGACTATGGCTACACCTTC. Its translation is CASSPTTDYGYTF. The V and J genes are TRBV12-3 or TRBV12-4 and TRBJ1-2, with D hard to call. This CDR3 region has 13 residues. V dropped 5 bases and J dropped 3 bases, with 10 bases sitting between them.